Below are 24 T cell receptor beta chains sequenced from a single sample in a study of T cells after yellow fever vaccination. TCRdb analysed the 5' RACE reads with MiXCR anew, one entry per CDR3 protein. This sample has about 170,000 distinct CDR3 sequences, with 11% found just once. The sample here was CD8+ T cells sorted from PBMCs, taken 15 days after the yellow fever booster vaccination. These receptors all come from a man aged 18 to 30 who received the YFV17D yellow fever vaccine.

This clonotype appeared a few times. For the CDR3, the DNA is TGTGCCAGCGGCCGGAGCGGGGGGCATCCAGATACGCAGTATTTT. Its protein is CASGRSGGHPDTQYF. The chain joins TRBV11-2 to TRBJ2-3, with TRBD2 matching over 9 bases. V trimming: 8 bases; J trimming: 4 bases; junction bases outside the gene matches: 10. This CDR3 contains 15 residues. CDR1 SGHAT and CDR2 FQNNGV come from the germline V gene.

This clonotype was counted at least ten times. The chain combines TRBV7-9 with TRBJ2-4; 7 bases are shared with TRBD2. The CDR3 consists of 12 residues. Germline V gene lookup returns CDR1 SEHNR and CDR2 FQNEAQ (reference sequence). Germline trimming cut 3 bases from V and 7 bases from J; bases unmatched to any gene: 0. CDR3 coding DNA: TGTGCCAGCAGCTTGGGGGGGAACATTCAGTACTTC. Its protein is CASSLGGNIQYF.

The sample holds many counts of this clonotype. The rearrangement links TRBV29-1 to TRBJ2-7; 9 positions agree with TRBD2. The germline CDR1 and CDR2 sequences are SQVTM and ANQGSEA. The CDR3 loop spans 14 amino acids. V lost 3 bases and J lost 7; bases outside the gene matches: 10. The CDR3 sequence: CSVESRGGPGEQYF. The CDR3 region has the DNA TGCAGCGTTGAGTCGCGGGGGGGCCCGGGAGAGCAGTACTTC.

The chain is built from TRBV6-2 or TRBV6-3 and TRBJ1-1; the D is unclear. The CDR3 is made up of 13 amino acids. V was cut by 7 bases and J by 6 bases, with 15 bases left in between. From germline, CDR1 is MNHEY and CDR2 SVGEGT. CDR3 loop: CASTDLGGPEAFF. The CDR3 DNA reads as TGTGCCAGCACCGACTTAGGAGGTCCTGAAGCTTTCTTT.

This clonotype came up a few times. The chain combines TRBV5-1 with TRBJ2-3; D is unclear. The V gene's germline CDR1 is SGHRS and CDR2 YFSETQ. V dropped 3 bases and J dropped 2 bases, with 19 bases sitting between them. The CDR3 consists of 17 residues. The CDR3 DNA is TGCGCCAGCAGCTCCTTGTTGGCAGGTCGCAACACAGATACGCAGTATTTT. This sequence encodes CASSSLLAGRNTDTQYF.

This clonotype was counted between two and nine times. The chain combines TRBV27 with TRBJ2-7; 12 bases are a match to TRBD2. Losses at the gene ends were 6 bases for V and 6 bases for J; bases not matched to a gene: 6. The germline gives CDR1 MNHEY, CDR2 SMNVEV (reference sequence). CDR3 length: 14 amino acids. In DNA form, the CDR3 reads TGTGCCAGCAGCTCTACTAGCGGGGGGCTCGAGCAGTACTTC. Translation gives CASSSTSGGLEQYF.

This clonotype was counted ten times or more. The V call is TRBV4-2, the J call TRBJ2-3; tentatively, D is TRBD2 (6 bases). Germline V gene data show CDR1 as LGHNA and CDR2 as YNFKEQ. V was shortened by 6 bases and J by 0 bases, with 13 bases between the two germline ends. The CDR3 contains 15 residues. The CDR3, as DNA: TGTGCCAGCAGTCCGGACTATTCTAGCACAGATACGCAGTATTTT. This sequence encodes CASSPDYSSTDTQYF.

The rearrangement links TRBV4-1 to TRBJ2-5, with D unresolved. Trimming cost V 0 bases and J 1 base, with 15 bases left between them. Germline V gives CDR1 MGHRA, CDR2 YSYEKL. The CDR3 has 17 amino acids. The CDR3 DNA reads as TGCGCCAGCAGCCAAGATAAGGGTGGCGGAGCCCAAGAGACCCAGTACTTC. Its translation: CASSQDKGGGAQETQYF.

This sequence joins TRBV7-9 and TRBJ2-1, with D perhaps TRBD1 or TRBD2 (5 bases each). The germline V and J ends were trimmed by 5 bases and 5 bases, with 10 bases remaining between them. Germline V lookup: CDR1 SEHNR, CDR2 FQNEAQ (reference sequence). The CDR3 loop spans 13 amino acids. The CDR3 loop is CASSAGTNNEQFF. The CDR3 coding sequence is TGTGCCAGCAGCGCCGGGACCAACAATGAGCAGTTCTTC.

This clonotype was recorded many times. This chain links TRBV9 with TRBJ2-5, with TRBD2 as a possible D gene (6 bases). The CDR3 covers 14 residues. Per the germline V gene, CDR1 is SGDLS and CDR2 is YYNGEE. V lost 0 bases and J 5 bases, leaving 11 bases between the germline ends. The CDR3 is CASSVGDSGETQYF. CDR3 bases: TGTGCCAGCAGCGTAGGCGACAGCGGGGAGACCCAGTACTTC.

The V and J genes are TRBV9 and TRBJ2-3, with D possibly matching TRBD2 (5 bases). Looked up from germline, CDR1 is SGDLS and CDR2 is YYNGEE. V lost 4 bases to trimming and J lost 0 bases, with 15 bases between them. The CDR3 length is 16 residues. The CDR3 loop reads CASSREGYPSTDTQYF. DNA of the CDR3: TGTGCCAGCAGCAGAGAGGGCTATCCTAGCACAGATACGCAGTATTTT.

The J gene is TRBJ1-2, the V gene TRBV12-3 or TRBV12-4; 11 bases are shared with TRBD1. This CDR3 has 13 residues. The J segment lost 6 bases and the V segment lost 6 bases, leaving 3 bases of the junction unmatched. In nucleotides, the CDR3 is TGTGCCAGCAGCCGGACAGGGGGCCATGGCTACACCTTC. Translated: CASSRTGGHGYTF.

V usage is TRBV4-3 and J usage is TRBJ2-5; D tentatively reads TRBD1 or TRBD2 (7 bases each). V lost 3 bases and J lost 2, with 16 bases in between. The V gene's germline CDR1 is LGHNA and CDR2 YSLEER. The CDR3 is 16 residues long. CDR3 sequence (DNA): TGCGCCAGCAGCCACACCAACAGGGGACTACAAGAGACCCAGTACTTC. Amino acid sequence: CASSHTNRGLQETQYF.

This clonotype showed up just a few times. The chain uses TRBV20-1 and TRBJ2-3; 7 positions agree with TRBD2. The CDR3 has 16 amino acids. Germline values: CDR1 DFQATT, CDR2 SNEGSKA (reference sequence). V shed 2 bases, J shed 1 base, and the junction held 9 bases outside the gene matches. CDR3 loop: CSARPRTREGTDTQYF. The CDR3 nucleotides read TGCAGTGCTAGACCCCGGACTAGGGAAGGCACAGATACGCAGTATTTT.

The chain is built from TRBV7-6 and TRBJ1-6; no definite D call. V lost 2 bases and J 0 bases, leaving 5 bases between the germline ends. This CDR3 comprises 15 residues. The V gene's germline CDR1 is SGHVS and CDR2 FNYEAQ. The chain's CDR3 is CASSLNPSYNSPLHF. CDR3 nucleotide sequence: TGTGCCAGCAGCTTAAACCCCTCCTATAATTCACCCCTCCACTTT.

This clonotype was seen more than once but under ten times. The rearrangement links TRBV6-6 to TRBJ2-2; D is unclear. CDR3 size: 14 residues. In germline, CDR1 is MNHNY, CDR2 SVGAGI (reference sequence). Trimming shortened V by 5 bases and J by 4 bases, and 11 bases separated the two germline ends. The CDR3, as DNA: TGTGCCAGCAGTGCGTCAGCCGGCACCGGGGAGCTGTTTTTT. Its translation is CASSASAGTGELFF.

In this sample, this clonotype turned up a few times. CDR3 coding DNA: TGTGCCAGCAAGGCAGGGGGGGTTTTAAGGGAGCAGTACTTC. Its translation: CASKAGGVLREQYF. The chain joins TRBV27 to TRBJ2-7, with D tentatively TRBD1 or TRBD2 (7 bases each). With 7 bases removed from V and 7 bases from J, the gap between germline ends came to 20 bases. The CDR3 runs to 14 residues. Germline loops: CDR1 MNHEY, CDR2 SMNVEV (reference sequence).

The chain employs TRBV27 and TRBJ2-7; 10 nucleotides agree with TRBD1. Looked up from germline, CDR1 is MNHEY and CDR2 is SMNVEV (reference sequence). The length of the CDR3 is 15 residues. Losses at the gene ends were 4 bases for V and 2 bases for J; bases not matched to a gene: 5. CDR3 residues: CASSSTGTGAYEQYF. The CDR3 DNA reads as TGTGCCAGCAGTTCGACCGGGACAGGGGCCTACGAGCAGTACTTC.

This chain connects TRBV27 to TRBJ2-7; D gene uncertain. Germline assignment: CDR1 MNHEY and CDR2 SMNVEV (reference sequence). V shed 5 bases and J shed 5 bases, with 16 bases lying between them. The CDR3 is made up of 14 amino acids. The CDR3 region has the DNA TGTGCCAGCAGTCCCGGGCCCCGAAGCGACGAGCAGTACGTC. As protein: CASSPGPRSDEQYV.

The chain recombines TRBV7-2 with TRBJ2-5, with TRBD1 identical over 9 bases. This CDR3 has 15 residues. J was trimmed by 4 bases and V by 5 bases; bases with no gene match: 8. Germline CDR1 is SGHTA and CDR2 is FQGNSA. The CDR3 loop is CASSTGTGLPETQYF. Here the CDR3 DNA reads TGTGCCAGCAGCACAGGGACAGGGCTACCAGAGACCCAGTACTTC.

The table lists this clonotype with a few counts. The V gene is TRBV4-1, the J gene TRBJ2-5, with TRBD1 matching over 10 bases. Germline-derived CDR1 and CDR2 are MGHRA and YSYEKL. Trimming cost V 5 bases and J 1 base; bases outside gene matches: 7. CDR3 length: 16 residues. The CDR3 DNA is TGCGCCAGCAGCATTCGACAGGGGGCTATCCAAGAGACCCAGTACTTC. Amino acid sequence: CASSIRQGAIQETQYF.

This clonotype has just a few counts. V and J are TRBV4-3 and TRBJ1-2; D is ambiguous. This CDR3 spans 15 amino acids. Trimming shortened V by 1 base and J by 8 bases, and 17 bases separated the two germline ends. The germline V gene has CDR1 LGHNA and CDR2 YSLEER. The CDR3 bases are TGCGCCAGCAGCCAAGCCCGCAGAGGGATGAGAGGCTACACCTTC. Translating it yields CASSQARRGMRGYTF.

This clonotype was seen more than once but under ten times. The gene calls are TRBV4-1 and TRBJ1-1; 9 positions match TRBD1. The CDR3 is 12 amino acids. Germline-derived CDR1 and CDR2 are MGHRA and YSYEKL. Trimming removed 5 bases from V and 10 bases from J; junction bases left unmatched: 5. The CDR3 bases are TGCGCCAGCAGCAAGGGGACAGGGCGAGCTTTCTTT. Translation gives CASSKGTGRAFF.

This clonotype has a handful of counts. The chain recombines TRBV5-1 with TRBJ2-3; TRBD2 is a possible D gene (6 bases). The CDR3 is 15 residues long. Germline V CDR1 and CDR2: SGHRS, YFSETQ. V was shortened by 3 bases and J by 0 bases, with 11 bases between the two germline ends. DNA of the CDR3: TGCGCCAGCAGCTGGCGGGATACTAGCACAGATACGCAGTATTTT. Protein sequence: CASSWRDTSTDTQYF.